Below, 2 T cell receptor beta chains from the same sample are listed, as sequenced in a study of molecular identifiers for immune sequencing clone quantification. TCRdb processed the PCR reads anew with MiXCR; each CDR3 protein has one entry. Altogether more than 450,000 distinct CDR3 sequences are present, around 23% being singletons, with the ten largest covering roughly 0.79%. Sequences were obtained from naive CD8+ T cells from blood, with Jurkat cell RNA spiked in. The subset denotes: FACS-sorted CD8+CD4-CCR7+CD45RA+ naive T cells. The receptor source for this set is a human donor in good health. Some libraries in this study had Jurkat cell RNA spiked in.

V usage is TRBV27 and J usage is TRBJ1-1; D perhaps matches TRBD1 (6 bases). The ends were cut back, 8 bases at V and 4 bases at J, with 14 bases in the middle. This CDR3 is 13 amino acids long. Germline CDR1 MNHEY, CDR2 SMNVEV (reference sequence). CDR3 loop: CASSLQGPTEAFF. The CDR3 coding sequence is TGTGCCAGCTCTTTACAGGGACCCACTGAAGCTTTCTTT.

Turning to this clonotype: The junction departs from the called germline gene at one end, perhaps through a read error. The chain couples TRBV29-1 to TRBJ2-4; D call uncertain. There are 11 residues in the CDR3. Germline CDR1 SQVTM, CDR2 ANQGSEA. CDR3 loop: CSVLSKNIQYF. For the CDR3, the DNA is TGCAGCGTCCTATCCAAAAACATTCAGTACTTT.